This passage covers 24 T cell receptor beta chains from one sample sequenced in a study of cytomegalovirus exposure and HLA in healthy donors. Use of 60 Vbeta and 13 Jbeta primers characterized the PCR. Produced via immunoSEQ multiplex PCR; TCRdb's table is partial and in-frame only. The data hold fewer than 120,000 clones, with roughly 86% observed a single time. Source material: PBMCs. All receptors derive from a middle-aged man in good health and CMV-seronegative.

The CDR3 bases are TGTGCCAGCAGTCCCCGCGGGGGGTCCTACAATGAGCAGTTCTTC. It is translated as CASSPRGGSYNEQFF. This chain uses TRBV6-5 with TRBJ2-1; 8 nucleotides match TRBD2. The CDR3 extends over 15 amino acids. With V trimmed by 5 bases and J by 1 base, 4 bases remained unmatched. Germline V gene sequence: CDR1 MNHEY, CDR2 SVGAGI.

The chain is built from TRBV11-2 and TRBJ2-4; 8 nucleotides line up with TRBD2. The germline V gene has CDR1 SGHAT and CDR2 FQNNGV. CDR3 length: 14 residues. Unmatched junction bases numbered 9, after V lost 5 bases and J lost 9 bases. CDR3 sequence reads: CASSRTRAGGIQYF. The CDR3 nucleotides are TGTGCCAGCAGCCGTACACGGGCGGGGGGCATTCAGTACTTC.

This clone was found a few times. The chain employs TRBV4-3 and TRBJ1-4; D is unclear. Germline V gives CDR1 LGHNA, CDR2 YSLEER. V dropped 0 bases and J dropped 4 bases, with 12 bases sitting between them. The CDR3 extends over 16 amino acids. The CDR3 bases are TGCGCCAGCAGCCAAGAAATGGGCCGGCTTAATGAAAAACTGTTTTTT. Translated: CASSQEMGRLNEKLFF.

This clone has a single count. This sequence joins TRBV28 and TRBJ2-7, with D possibly TRBD1 on 5 matching bases. This CDR3 is 13 amino acids long. Per the germline V gene, CDR1 is MDHEN and CDR2 is SYDVKM. V was clipped by 7 bases and J by 4 bases, with 14 bases between them. The chain's CDR3 is CASTTARQYEQYF. The CDR3 DNA is TGTGCCAGCACCACCGCTAGACAGTACGAGCAGTACTTC.

The V call is TRBV5-4, the J call TRBJ2-2, with 8 bases that match TRBD2. V lost 1 base and J lost 4; bases outside the gene matches: 0. The V gene's germline CDR1 is SGHNT and CDR2 YYREEE (reference sequence). The CDR3 is 14 amino acids. CDR3 sequence (DNA): TGTGCCAGCAGCTTGACTAGCGGCACCGGGGAGCTGTTTTTT. This sequence encodes CASSLTSGTGELFF.

This chain connects TRBV11-2 to TRBJ2-1; D not resolved. The length of the CDR3 is 13 residues. V lost 5 bases to trimming and J lost 7 bases, with 12 bases between them. Germline V CDR1 and CDR2: SGHAT, FQNNGV. CDR3 nucleotides: TGTGCCAGCAGCCCCGAATTCGCGAATGAGCAGTTCTTC. Encoded protein: CASSPEFANEQFF.

The J gene is TRBJ1-6, the V gene TRBV18; 7 positions match TRBD1. Germline V lookup: CDR1 KGHSH, CDR2 LQKENI. Trimming removed 0 bases from V and 10 bases from J; junction bases left unmatched: 9. The CDR3 is made up of 16 amino acids. In DNA, the CDR3 is TGTGCCAGCTCACCACCCCAGGGGGGAAGCGGGTCACCCCTCCACTTT. Residues: CASSPPQGGSGSPLHF.

As regards this clone: No conserved phenylalanine or tryptophan is present at the end of the CDR3, so a read error is the likely explanation. The genes are TRBV6-5 and TRBJ1-1, with unresolved D. CDR1 and CDR2 (germline): MNHEY, SVGAGI. The CDR3 has 14 amino acids. V gave up 2 bases and J gave up 7 bases, with 14 bases separating them. CDR3 region: CASSYTLERGEAFL. The CDR3 DNA is TGTGCCAGCAGTTACACGTTGGAGAGAGGTGAAGCTTTCCTT.

In its sample, this clone was seen a few times. The CDR3 loop reads CASSRDMDTEAFF. The CDR3 nucleotides read TGTGCCAGCAGTCGGGACATGGACACTGAAGCTTTCTTT. This sequence joins TRBV2 and TRBJ1-1, with TRBD1 as a possible D gene (6 bases). V dropped 5 bases and J dropped 3 bases, with 10 bases sitting between them. This CDR3 has 13 residues. CDR1 and CDR2 from the germline V gene are SNHLY and FYNNEI.

This chain links TRBV5-1 with TRBJ2-1; possibly TRBD1 for D (6 bases). The length of the CDR3 is 14 residues. From germline, CDR1 is SGHRS and CDR2 YFSETQ. Trimming left V 7 bases short and J 5 bases short, with 16 bases between. The CDR3 DNA sequence: TGCGCCAGCGGCAGGGGCCCCTCGGACAATGAGCAGTTCTTC. Translation gives CASGRGPSDNEQFF.

This clone was counted a single time. V is TRBV30 and J is TRBJ2-2, with D perhaps TRBD1 (6 bases). Trimming left V 0 bases short and J 4 bases short, with 9 bases between. The V gene's germline CDR1 is GTSNPN and CDR2 SVGIG (reference sequence). The CDR3 extends over 14 amino acids. This CDR3 is CAWSVSRGTGELFF. In nucleotides, the CDR3 is TGTGCCTGGAGTGTAAGCAGGGGCACCGGGGAGCTGTTTTTT.

The V gene is TRBV4-2, the J gene TRBJ1-5; the D gene is possibly TRBD1 (6 bases). CDR1 is LGHNA and CDR2 is YNFKEQ in the germline V gene. The CDR3 totals 15 residues. Deletions cut 4 bases from V and 4 bases from J, with 14 bases between. CDR3 amino acids: CASSPRGGLNQPQHF. DNA of the CDR3: TGTGCCAGCAGCCCGAGGGGGGGACTTAATCAGCCCCAGCATTTT.

The chain couples TRBV5-1 to TRBJ2-3; tentative D call: TRBD1 (5 bases). The CDR3 is 16 amino acids. CDR1 and CDR2 (germline): SGHRS, YFSETQ. V lost 0 bases to trimming and J lost 0 bases, with 11 bases between them. The CDR3 here is CASSLVGQGSTDTQYF. The CDR3 coding sequence is TGCGCCAGCAGCTTGGTGGGCCAGGGCAGCACAGATACGCAGTATTTT.

The CDR3 here is CASSRFDRPRNEKLFF. CDR3 sequence (DNA): TGTGCCAGCAGCCGATTCGACAGGCCTCGAAATGAAAAACTGTTTTTT. This sequence joins TRBV9 and TRBJ1-4; weak D call: TRBD1 (6 bases). Per the germline V gene, CDR1 is SGDLS and CDR2 is YYNGEE. Trimming removed 4 bases at V and 5 bases at J, with 18 bases between. CDR3 length: 16 residues.

The chain recombines TRBV5-4 with TRBJ2-7; weak D call: TRBD2 (7 bases). The V gene lost 4 bases and the J gene lost 9 bases, with 20 bases spanning the gap. Per germline, CDR1 SGHNT and CDR2 YYREEE (reference sequence). The CDR3 covers 14 residues. CDR3 in amino acids: CASSQGTGGLGQYF. CDR3 in DNA: TGTGCCAGCAGCCAAGGGACGGGGGGCCTCGGGCAGTACTTC.

The V gene is TRBV7-2, the J gene TRBJ2-5; no reliable D call. From germline, CDR1 is SGHTA and CDR2 FQGNSA. The CDR3 totals 11 residues. Trimming took off 5 bases at V and 5 bases at J, with 6 bases between the two ends. CDR3 in DNA: TGTGCCAGCAGCCCGAGCGAGACCCAGTACTTC. This sequence encodes CASSPSETQYF.

Regarding this clone: This same CDR3 is encoded by further DNA sequences in the sample. CDR3 region: CASSLDSSNSPLHF. As DNA, the CDR3 is TGCGCCAGCAGCTTGGACAGCTCTAATTCACCCCTCCACTTT. This rearrangement joins TRBV5-1 to TRBJ1-6; D unclear. Deletions cut 0 bases from V and 6 bases from J, with 7 bases between. There are 14 residues in the CDR3. CDR1 and CDR2 from the germline V gene are SGHRS and YFSETQ.

The chain links TRBV7-2 to TRBJ2-3; TRBD2 matches at 12 bases. The V gene end was trimmed by 11 bases and the J gene end by 1 base; junction bases not matched to a gene: 10. CDR3 length: 16 residues. Germline lookup yields CDR1 SGHTA and CDR2 FQGNSA. In DNA, the CDR3 is TGTGCCTCGGCTAGCGGGGGGGCCGGCGGCACAGATACGCAGTATTTT. Its protein product is CASASGGAGGTDTQYF.

V is TRBV2 and J is TRBJ2-5; 9 bases are shared with TRBD2. The CDR3 consists of 16 residues. Germline trimming cut 7 bases from V and 1 base from J; bases unmatched to any gene: 10. The germline gives CDR1 SNHLY, CDR2 FYNNEI. CDR3 sequence (DNA): TGTGCCAGCATCCGAAACCGACTAGCGGCCCAAGAGACCCAGTACTTC. It yields the protein CASIRNRLAAQETQYF.

This clone was counted once. The rearrangement uses TRBV5-1 and TRBJ2-3; 8 bases are shared with TRBD1. The CDR3 totals 16 residues. V lost 1 base and J lost 5; bases outside the gene matches: 9. The germline CDR1 and CDR2 sequences are SGHRS and YFSETQ. DNA for the CDR3: TGCGCCAGCAGCTTGTCAACGGGACAGGTGGGAGATACGCAGTATTTT. It codes for CASSLSTGQVGDTQYF.

V gene TRBV10-3 combines with J gene TRBJ1-6, with 8 bases lining up with TRBD1. The CDR3 extends over 14 amino acids. Unmatched junction bases numbered 4, after V lost 5 bases and J lost 7 bases. Germline V gives CDR1 ENHRY, CDR2 SYGVKD. In DNA form, the CDR3 reads TGTGCCATCAGTCCCACAGGGGGAAATTCACCCCTCCACTTT. Translating gives CAISPTGGNSPLHF.

The V and J genes are TRBV6-6 and TRBJ1-1, with 9 bases that match TRBD1. Germline CDR1 is MNHNY and CDR2 is SVGAGI (reference sequence). The CDR3 totals 15 residues. V trimming: 5 bases; J trimming: 4 bases; junction bases outside the gene matches: 8. This CDR3 is CASSRPGTGFTEAFF. Here the CDR3 DNA reads TGTGCCAGCAGTCGCCCCGGGACAGGGTTCACTGAAGCTTTCTTT.

The rearrangement uses TRBV6-6 and TRBJ2-7; 10 bases are shared with TRBD2. J was trimmed by 2 bases and V by 5 bases; bases with no gene match: 6. Germline lookup yields CDR1 MNHNY and CDR2 SVGAGI (reference sequence). The CDR3 contains 15 residues. The CDR3 nucleotides read TGTGCCAGCAGTCTCATAGCGGGGGGAACCTACGAGCAGTACTTC. It encodes CASSLIAGGTYEQYF.

This chain connects TRBV7-3 to TRBJ1-1; weak D call: TRBD1 (6 bases). The germline gives CDR1 SGHTA, CDR2 FQGTGA. This CDR3 region has 14 residues. The V end lost 4 bases, the J end lost 1 base, and 10 bases lay between the germline ends. CDR3 nucleotides: TGTGCCAGCAGCTCAGGGGCAGGGAACACTGAAGCTTTCTTT. This gives the protein CASSSGAGNTEAFF.